This is a list of T cell receptor beta chains from one sample in a study of siplizumab effects on memory and regulatory T cells. Profiling relied on immunoSEQ multiplex PCR, and the TCRdb table lists in-frame clones only, not all of them. In the table there are more than 70,000 clones, approximately 95% of which are singletons. Sequencing was done on a sample of CD8+ T cells sorted from blood. The receptors shown here come from a human donor in good health. Both conserved end residues are part of each CDR3. D genes are given only for firm matches. For some rows the clone size is stated as once, few or many, or as a class when expanded; others skip it.

CDR3nt	CDR3aa	abundance	j_gene	d_gene	v_gene
TGTGCCAGCAGCGTAGCACCCGGACAGGGATACGAGCAGTACTTC	CASSVAPGQGYEQYF	NA	TRBJ2-7	TRBD1	TRBV9
TGTGCCAGTTCGTTTCACCAGGAGCAAGGAAACACCATATATTTT	CASSFHQEQGNTIYF	NA	TRBJ1-3	NA	TRBV19
TGTGCCAGCAGCGTAGACTCAGCGGGAGGAGGGGAGACCCAGTACTTC	CASSVDSAGGGETQYF	NA	TRBJ2-5	TRBD2	TRBV9
TGTGCCAGCAGTGGGTTCGACGAGCAGTACTTC	CASSGFDEQYF	NA	TRBJ2-7	NA	TRBV27
TGTGCCAGCTCACCAGGTACCGGGACAGGGTACTACGAGCAGTACTTC	CASSPGTGTGYYEQYF	NA	TRBJ2-7	TRBD1	TRBV18
TGCGCCAGCAGTCCATTAGGACAGGGAGGCACTGAAGCTTTCTTT	CASSPLGQGGTEAFF	NA	TRBJ1-1	TRBD1	TRBV4-1
TGTGCCAGCAGCTTGGAAGCTCGACTAGCGGAAACTTGGCATGAGCAGTTCTTC	CASSLEARLAETWHEQFF	NA	TRBJ2-1	TRBD2	TRBV5-6
TGTGCCAGCAGCCAAGATAACAGGGTGAACACTGAAGCTTTCTTT	CASSQDNRVNTEAFF	NA	TRBJ1-1	NA	TRBV4-2
TGCGCCAGCAGCCAAGAGTTGGACGGGAGGTACTTC	CASSQELDGRYF	NA	TRBJ2-7	NA	TRBV4-1
TGTGCCAGCAGCGTAGAAAGAAGAACGACAGGGCGGACTGCCAAAAACATTCAGTACTTC	CASSVERRTTGRTAKNIQYF	NA	TRBJ2-4	TRBD1	TRBV11-3
TGTGCCAGCAGTTTTCAAAATAGCAATCAGCCCCAGCATTTT	CASSFQNSNQPQHF	NA	TRBJ1-5	NA	TRBV6-6
TGTGCCAGCAGCGTAGAAGGGACGGGCAATGAGCAGTTCTTC	CASSVEGTGNEQFF	few	TRBJ2-1	NA	TRBV9
TGTGCCAGCAGCTTGGAAACTAGCGGGAGATTTTCCTACGAGCAGTACTTC	CASSLETSGRFSYEQYF	NA	TRBJ2-7	TRBD2	TRBV5-5
TGCAGCGTTGAAGATGGACTGAGCAATGAGCAGTTCTTC	CSVEDGLSNEQFF	NA	TRBJ2-1	NA	TRBV29-1
TGCGCCAGCAGCTTGGAATGGGACCCACCCTACGAGCAGTACTTC	CASSLEWDPPYEQYF	NA	TRBJ2-7	NA	TRBV5-1
TGTGCCAGCAGCTTAACAAGTGTACTAGCAGATACGCAGTATTTT	CASSLTSVLADTQYF	NA	TRBJ2-3	NA	TRBV7-3
TGTGCCAGCAGCGTCATATTAGCCAATGAGCAGTTCTTC	CASSVILANEQFF	NA	TRBJ2-1	NA	TRBV13
TGTGCCAGCAGCCAAGATCCGATGTTTACAGACACGAACACCGGGGAGCTGTTTTTT	CASSQDPMFTDTNTGELFF	NA	TRBJ2-2	NA	TRBV14
TGTGCCAGCAGCTTAGTTAACAGTAGAGAGACCCAGTACTTC	CASSLVNSRETQYF	NA	TRBJ2-5	NA	TRBV7-9
TGTGCCAGTACCCCACAGCCCCCGGCACTAGCGGAACCCACAGATACGCAGTATTTT	CASTPQPPALAEPTDTQYF	once	TRBJ2-3	TRBD2	TRBV19
TGCGCCAGCAGCACCGGGACAGCCGACCTAGGGGAGCAGTACTTC	CASSTGTADLGEQYF	NA	TRBJ2-7	TRBD1	TRBV5-1
TGTGCCAGCAGTTTCAGGTGGACAGGGGATTACGAGCAGTACTTC	CASSFRWTGDYEQYF	NA	TRBJ2-7	TRBD1	TRBV6-5
TGTGCCAGCACCCTCGGCAGGGCTGGAAACACCATATATTTT	CASTLGRAGNTIYF	NA	TRBJ1-3	NA	TRBV6-5
TGTGCCAGCAGTTACACAACGGGACCCGGGGGGTTTGCTTTCTTT	CASSYTTGPGGFAFF	medium-sized	TRBJ1-1	NA	TRBV6-5
TGTGCCAGTACCACGGGACTAGCGGGCGACTACAATGAGCAGTTCTTC	CASTTGLAGDYNEQFF	NA	TRBJ2-1	TRBD2	TRBV19
TGTGCCAGCAGCACAGGACAGGGGAGCTACAATGAGCAGTTCTTC	CASSTGQGSYNEQFF	NA	TRBJ2-1	TRBD1	TRBV5-6
TGTGCCAGCAGCCCTGGGGTTTCCGGGGAGCTGTTTTTT	CASSPGVSGELFF	NA	TRBJ2-2	NA	TRBV7-3
TGTGCCAGTAGTTTGTCGTTTTGGAACACTGAAGCTTTCTTT	CASSLSFWNTEAFF	NA	TRBJ1-1	NA	TRBV19
TGTGCCACTTACACCGGGGAGCTGTTTTTT	CATYTGELFF	NA	TRBJ2-2	NA	TRBV19
TGCGCCAGCAGCCCCCATCCAGGTACGTCTAGCGGGAGTCCCGAGACCCAGTACTTC	CASSPHPGTSSGSPETQYF	NA	TRBJ2-5	TRBD2	TRBV4-1
TGTGCCAGCTCACCAGGACAGGGGAGAATCTACGAGCAGTACTTC	CASSPGQGRIYEQYF	NA	TRBJ2-7	TRBD1	TRBV18
TGTGCCAGCAGCCAGAGGAACACTGAAGCTTTCTTT	CASSQRNTEAFF	NA	TRBJ1-1	NA	TRBV6-6
TGTGCCAGCAGGCTGACTAGCGGGAACTACGAGCAGTACTTC	CASRLTSGNYEQYF	NA	TRBJ2-7	TRBD2	TRBV27
TGTGCCAGCAGTTGGGGTCGCTACGAGCAGTACTTC	CASSWGRYEQYF	NA	TRBJ2-7	NA	TRBV11-2
TGCGCCAGCAGCCACGGGACATACAATCCCAATGAGCAGTTCTTC	CASSHGTYNPNEQFF	NA	TRBJ2-1	NA	TRBV5-1
TGTGCCAGTAGTATAGGGGACAGACCTGAAGCTTTCTTT	CASSIGDRPEAFF	NA	TRBJ1-1	TRBD1	TRBV19
TGTGCCAGTAGTTTGGCAGGTGGCAATGAGCAGTTCTTC	CASSLAGGNEQFF	NA	TRBJ2-1	NA	TRBV19
TGTGCCAGCAGTTACGTCCAGGAATCCTACGAGCAGTACTTC	CASSYVQESYEQYF	NA	TRBJ2-7	NA	TRBV6-5
TGTGCCAGTAGTATTACAGGAGCGAGCACCGGGGAGCTGTTTTTT	CASSITGASTGELFF	NA	TRBJ2-2	NA	TRBV19
TGCGCCAGCAGCACGGGACAGGGTTCGTCGGAGCTGTTTTTT	CASSTGQGSSELFF	NA	TRBJ2-2	TRBD1	TRBV4-1
TGCAGCGTTGTAGTACGGAACTATGGCTACACCTTC	CSVVVRNYGYTF	NA	TRBJ1-2	NA	TRBV29-1
TGTGCCAGCAGCCCAGCCTACGAGCAGTACTTC	CASSPAYEQYF	NA	TRBJ2-7	NA	TRBV11-2
TGTGCCAGCAGTCTCGGACAGGGGCATGGCTACACCTTC	CASSLGQGHGYTF	NA	TRBJ1-2	TRBD1	TRBV27
TGCGCCAGCAGCCTCAGGGGGGAATCATACAATGAGCAGTTCTTC	CASSLRGESYNEQFF	NA	TRBJ2-1	NA	TRBV5-1
TGTGCCAGCAGCCCGACAAACTACGAGCAGTACTTC	CASSPTNYEQYF	NA	TRBJ2-7	NA	TRBV7-9
TGTGCCAGCAGGGCCTACCGGGGACAGGGGAATCTCGAGCAGTACTTC	CASRAYRGQGNLEQYF	NA	TRBJ2-7	TRBD1	TRBV6-6
TGTGCCAGCAGCTTAGGCCGGGGGGGCAATCAGCCCCAGCATTTT	CASSLGRGGNQPQHF	NA	TRBJ1-5	NA	TRBV11-2